This T cell receptor beta chain was sequenced for a study of STAT5B mutations in CD4+ large granular lymphocyte leukemia. For this clone: Antigen: not known.

Sequencing was at survey level. Profiling relied on immunoSEQ multiplex PCR, and the TCRdb table lists in-frame clones only, not all of them. The table records about 40,000 clones, more than 80% of them present only once. Germline values: CDR1 LNHDA, CDR2 SQIVND (reference sequence). V lost 1 base and J lost 5; bases outside the gene matches: 11. There are 17 residues in the CDR3. Broader study findings: Main leukemic clonotypes were patient-specific, but more than 20% appeared at low frequency elsewhere. Data were not HLA-matched across samples.

The V call is TRBV19, the J call TRBJ1-1, with 9 nucleotides matching TRBD1. Sequencing was done on a sample of CD4+ T cells from blood buffy coats. This clonotype was sampled from a human donor in good health. CDR3 bases: TGTGCCAGTAGTATAGTAACAGGGGGCATTAAGAGGACTGAAGCTTTCTTT. Translated, it gives CASSIVTGGIKRTEAFF.